The clone carrying this T cell receptor beta chain was picked up a small number of times. Its antigen is unknown. This specimen belongs to a study of blood T cells in healthy people across ages. Study-wide findings and caveats: In these data, TCR beta diversity tracked strongly with naive T cell percentage.

Primed by a sample-barcoded 5' primer and a J-beta primer mix, a second PCR proceeded for 7 to 11 cycles. Each sample yielded at least 3 million CDR3-containing paired-end reads. TCRdb called the 5' RACE reads again in MiXCR, with one record for every CDR3 protein. The sample contains nearly 800,000 distinct CDR3 sequences, around a quarter of which appear only once. Trimming left V 7 bases short and J 6 bases short, with 12 bases between. The CDR3 consists of 13 residues. CDR1 MNHEY and CDR2 SVGEGT come from the germline V gene. These data also formed part of another study, on T cells of mothers and their children.

What was sequenced was blood. This receptor was taken from a boy between 10 and 17 years old in good health. The chain is built from TRBV6-2 or TRBV6-3 and TRBJ2-2; D is perhaps TRBD1 (6 bases). The CDR3 here is CASTLGGPGELFF. Written as DNA, the CDR3 is TGTGCCAGCACCCTAGGGGGACCCGGGGAGCTGTTTTTT.